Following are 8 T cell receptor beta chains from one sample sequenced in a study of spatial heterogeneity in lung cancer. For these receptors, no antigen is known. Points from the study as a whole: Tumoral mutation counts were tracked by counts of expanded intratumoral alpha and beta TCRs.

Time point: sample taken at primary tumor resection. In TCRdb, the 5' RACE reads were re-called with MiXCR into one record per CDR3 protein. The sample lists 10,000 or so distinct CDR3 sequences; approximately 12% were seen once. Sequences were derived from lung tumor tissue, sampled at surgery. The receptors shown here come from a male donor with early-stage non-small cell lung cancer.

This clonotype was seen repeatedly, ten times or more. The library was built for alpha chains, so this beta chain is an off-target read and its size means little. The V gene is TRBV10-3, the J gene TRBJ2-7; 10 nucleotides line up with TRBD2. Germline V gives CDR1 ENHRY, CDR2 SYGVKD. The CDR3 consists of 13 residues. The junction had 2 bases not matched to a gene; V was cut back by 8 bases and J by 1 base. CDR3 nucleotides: TGTGCCATCGGGACTAGCGATTCCTACGAGCAGTACTTC. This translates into CAIGTSDSYEQYF.

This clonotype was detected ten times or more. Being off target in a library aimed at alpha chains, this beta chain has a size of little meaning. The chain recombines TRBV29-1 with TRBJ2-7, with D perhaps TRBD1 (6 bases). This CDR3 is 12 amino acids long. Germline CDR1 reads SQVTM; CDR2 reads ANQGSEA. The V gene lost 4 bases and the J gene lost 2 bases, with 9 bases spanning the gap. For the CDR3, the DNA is TGCAGCGTTGTCGGGGACACCTACGAGCAGTACTTC. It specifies CSVVGDTYEQYF.

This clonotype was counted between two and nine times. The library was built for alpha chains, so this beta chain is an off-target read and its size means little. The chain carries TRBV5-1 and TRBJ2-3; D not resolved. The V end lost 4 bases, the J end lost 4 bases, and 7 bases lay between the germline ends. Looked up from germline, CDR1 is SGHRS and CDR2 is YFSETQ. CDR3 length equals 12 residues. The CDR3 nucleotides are TGCGCCAGCAGCAGAGAGGCAGATACGCAGTATTTT. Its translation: CASSREADTQYF.

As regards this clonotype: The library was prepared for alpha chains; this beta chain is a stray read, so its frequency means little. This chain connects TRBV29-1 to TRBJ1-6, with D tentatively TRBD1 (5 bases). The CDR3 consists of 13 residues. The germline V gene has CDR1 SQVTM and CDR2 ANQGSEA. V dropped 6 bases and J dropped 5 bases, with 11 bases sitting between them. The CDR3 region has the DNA TGCAGCGTCTCGTGGGGGGATAATTCACCCCTCCACTTT. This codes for CSVSWGDNSPLHF. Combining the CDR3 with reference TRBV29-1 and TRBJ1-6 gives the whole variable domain SAVISQKPSRDICQRGTSLTIQCQVDSQVTMMFWYRQQPGQSLTLIATANQGSEATYESGFVIDKFPISRPNLTFSTLTVSNMSPEDSSIYLCSVSWGDNSPLHFGNGTRLTVT.

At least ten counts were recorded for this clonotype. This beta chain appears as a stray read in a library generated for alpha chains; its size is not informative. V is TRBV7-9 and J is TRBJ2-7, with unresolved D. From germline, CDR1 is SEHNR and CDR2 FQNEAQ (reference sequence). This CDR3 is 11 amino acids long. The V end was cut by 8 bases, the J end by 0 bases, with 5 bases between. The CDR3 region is CASEASYEQYF. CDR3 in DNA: TGTGCCAGCGAAGCCTCCTACGAGCAGTACTTC.

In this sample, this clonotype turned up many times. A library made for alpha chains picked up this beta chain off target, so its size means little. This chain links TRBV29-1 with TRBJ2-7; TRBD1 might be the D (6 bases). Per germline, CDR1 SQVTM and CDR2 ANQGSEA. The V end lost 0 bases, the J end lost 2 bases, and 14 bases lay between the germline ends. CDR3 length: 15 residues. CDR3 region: CSVEDRGTGTYEQYF. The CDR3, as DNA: TGCAGCGTTGAAGATCGAGGCACAGGGACCTACGAGCAGTACTTC.

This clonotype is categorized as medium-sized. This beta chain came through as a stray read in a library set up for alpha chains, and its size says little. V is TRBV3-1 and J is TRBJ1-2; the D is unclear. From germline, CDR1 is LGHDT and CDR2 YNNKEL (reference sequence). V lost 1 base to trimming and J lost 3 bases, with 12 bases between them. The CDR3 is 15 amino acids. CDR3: CASSQGNNPYYGYTF. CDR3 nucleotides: TGTGCCAGCAGCCAAGGAAACAATCCCTACTATGGCTACACCTTC.

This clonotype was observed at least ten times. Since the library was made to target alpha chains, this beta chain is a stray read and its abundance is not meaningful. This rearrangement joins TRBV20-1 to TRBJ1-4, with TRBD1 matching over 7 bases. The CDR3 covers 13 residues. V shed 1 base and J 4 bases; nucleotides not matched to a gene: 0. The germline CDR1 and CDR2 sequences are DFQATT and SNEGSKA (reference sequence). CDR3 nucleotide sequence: TGCAGTGCTAGAGGACAGGGTAATGAAAAACTGTTTTTT. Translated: CSARGQGNEKLFF.